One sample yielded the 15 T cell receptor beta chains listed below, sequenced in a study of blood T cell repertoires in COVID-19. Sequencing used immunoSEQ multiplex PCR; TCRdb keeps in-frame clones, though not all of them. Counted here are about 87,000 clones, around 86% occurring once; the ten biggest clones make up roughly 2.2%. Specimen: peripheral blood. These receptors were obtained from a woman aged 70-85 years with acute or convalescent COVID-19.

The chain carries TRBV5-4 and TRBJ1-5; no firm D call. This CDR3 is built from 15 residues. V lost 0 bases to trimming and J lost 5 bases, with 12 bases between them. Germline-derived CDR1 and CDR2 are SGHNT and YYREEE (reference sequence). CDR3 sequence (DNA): TGTGCCAGCAGCTTGGGCGGCCGGGAAGATCAGCCCCAGCATTTT. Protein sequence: CASSLGGREDQPQHF.

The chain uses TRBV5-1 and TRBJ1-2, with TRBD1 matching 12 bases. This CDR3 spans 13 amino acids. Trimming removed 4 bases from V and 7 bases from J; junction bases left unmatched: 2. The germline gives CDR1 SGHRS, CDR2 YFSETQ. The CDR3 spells CASSPGQGAGYTF. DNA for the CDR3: TGCGCCAGCAGCCCGGGACAGGGGGCTGGCTACACCTTC. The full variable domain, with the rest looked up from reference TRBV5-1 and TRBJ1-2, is KAGVTQTPRYLIKTRGQQVTLSCSPISGHRSVSWYQQTPGQGLQFLFEYFSETQRNKGNFPGRFSGRQFSNSRSEMNVSTLELGDSALYLCASSPGQGAGYTFGSGTRLTVV.

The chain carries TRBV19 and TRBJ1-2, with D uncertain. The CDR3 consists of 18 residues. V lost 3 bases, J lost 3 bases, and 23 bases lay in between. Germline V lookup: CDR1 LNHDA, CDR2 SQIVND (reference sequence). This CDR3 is CASSIRTGNRYWDYGYTF. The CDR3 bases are TGTGCCAGTAGTATCAGAACCGGGAACCGATATTGGGACTATGGCTACACCTTC.

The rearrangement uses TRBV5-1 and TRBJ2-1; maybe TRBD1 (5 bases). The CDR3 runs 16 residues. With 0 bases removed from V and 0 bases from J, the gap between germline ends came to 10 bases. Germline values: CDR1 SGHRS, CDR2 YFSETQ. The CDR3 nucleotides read TGCGCCAGCAGCTTGGGACAGCAAGTCTCCTACAATGAGCAGTTCTTC. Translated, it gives CASSLGQQVSYNEQFF.

In DNA, the CDR3 is TGTGCCAGTCTCCGGGGACAGATTATAGGTGGGCAGTACTTC. It encodes CASLRGQIIGGQYF. The chain couples TRBV2 to TRBJ2-7; 7 bases agree with TRBD1. The germline V gene encodes CDR1 SNHLY and CDR2 FYNNEI. After removal of 9 bases from V and 9 bases from J, the junction contained 17 bases not matched to a gene. This CDR3 region has 14 residues.

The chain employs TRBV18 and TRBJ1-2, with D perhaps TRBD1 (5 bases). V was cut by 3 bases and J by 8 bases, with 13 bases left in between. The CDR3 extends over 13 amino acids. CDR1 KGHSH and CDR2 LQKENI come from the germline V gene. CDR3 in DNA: TGTGCCAGCTCACCCCTTTTGGACAAGGGCTACACCTTC. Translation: CASSPLLDKGYTF.

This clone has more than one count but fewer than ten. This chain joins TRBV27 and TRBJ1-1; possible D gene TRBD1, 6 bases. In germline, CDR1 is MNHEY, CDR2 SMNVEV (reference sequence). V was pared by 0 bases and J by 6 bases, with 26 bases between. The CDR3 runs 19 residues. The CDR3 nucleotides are TGTGCCAGCAGTTTATCCCCGGAGTTTAGGGGGGGGGTCGATGCTGAAGCTTTCTTT. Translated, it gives CASSLSPEFRGGVDAEAFF.

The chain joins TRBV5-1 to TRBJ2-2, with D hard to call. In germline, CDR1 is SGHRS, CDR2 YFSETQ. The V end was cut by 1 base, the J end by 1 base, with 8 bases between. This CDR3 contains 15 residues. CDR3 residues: CASSLSSGNTGELFF. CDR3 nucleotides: TGCGCCAGCAGCTTGAGTTCAGGGAACACCGGGGAGCTGTTTTTT.

The chain's CDR3 is CASSLDRVSSPLHF. The DNA of the CDR3 is TGTGCCAGCAGCTTAGACAGGGTTAGCTCACCCCTCCACTTT. This rearrangement joins TRBV7-3 to TRBJ1-6; 7 positions agree with TRBD1. Germline assignment: CDR1 SGHTA and CDR2 FQGTGA. Trimming at V came to 2 bases and at J to 10 bases, leaving 5 bases not matched to a gene. This CDR3 has 14 residues.

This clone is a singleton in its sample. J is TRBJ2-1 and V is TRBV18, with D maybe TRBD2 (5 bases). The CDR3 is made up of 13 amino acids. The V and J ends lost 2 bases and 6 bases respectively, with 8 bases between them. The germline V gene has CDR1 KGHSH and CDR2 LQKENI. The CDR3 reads CASSPGGSNEQFF. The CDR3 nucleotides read TGTGCCAGCTCACCAGGAGGAAGCAATGAGCAGTTCTTC.

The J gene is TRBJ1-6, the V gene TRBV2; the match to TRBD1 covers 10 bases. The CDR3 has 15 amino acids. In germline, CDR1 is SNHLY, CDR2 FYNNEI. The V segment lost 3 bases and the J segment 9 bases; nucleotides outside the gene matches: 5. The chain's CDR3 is CASSEEGTGVSPLHF. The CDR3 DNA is TGTGCCAGCAGTGAGGAGGGGACAGGGGTTTCACCCCTCCACTTT.

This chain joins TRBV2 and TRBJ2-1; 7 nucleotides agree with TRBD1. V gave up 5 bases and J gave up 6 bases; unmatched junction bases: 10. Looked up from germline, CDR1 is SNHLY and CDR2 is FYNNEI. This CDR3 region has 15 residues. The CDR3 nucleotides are TGTGCCAGCAGTCTCCTGGGACAGAGATTCAATGAGCAGTTCTTC. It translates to CASSLLGQRFNEQFF. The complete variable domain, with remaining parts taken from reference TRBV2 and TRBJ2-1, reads EPEVTQTPSHQVTQMGQEVILRCVPISNHLYFYWYRQILGQKVEFLVSFYNNEISEKSEIFDDQFSVERPDGSNFTLKIRSTKLEDSAMYFCASSLLGQRFNEQFFGPGTRLTVL.

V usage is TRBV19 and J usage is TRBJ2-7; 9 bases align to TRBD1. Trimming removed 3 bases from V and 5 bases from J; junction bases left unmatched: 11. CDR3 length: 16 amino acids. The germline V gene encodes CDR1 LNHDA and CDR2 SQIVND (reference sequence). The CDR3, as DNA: TGTGCCAGTAGTATGGGACGGACAGGGGAATGGGACGAGCAGTACTTC. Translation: CASSMGRTGEWDEQYF.

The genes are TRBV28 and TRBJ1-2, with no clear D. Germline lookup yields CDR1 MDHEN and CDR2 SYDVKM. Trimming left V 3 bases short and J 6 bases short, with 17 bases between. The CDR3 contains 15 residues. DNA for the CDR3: TGTGCCAGCAGTTTTGGAGAAGCTCGTTCGAATGGCTACACCTTC. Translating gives CASSFGEARSNGYTF.

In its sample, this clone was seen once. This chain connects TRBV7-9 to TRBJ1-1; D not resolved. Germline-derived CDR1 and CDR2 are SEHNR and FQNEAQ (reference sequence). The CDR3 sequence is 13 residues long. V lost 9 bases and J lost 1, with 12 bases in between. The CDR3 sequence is CASTAGRNTEAFF. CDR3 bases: TGTGCCAGTACTGCAGGAAGGAACACTGAAGCTTTCTTT. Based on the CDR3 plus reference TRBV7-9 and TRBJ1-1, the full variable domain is DTGVSQNPRHKITKRGQNVTFRCDPISEHNRLYWYRQTLGQGPEFLTYFQNEAQLEKSRLLSDRFSAERPKGSFSTLEIQRTEQGDSAMYLCASTAGRNTEAFFGQGTRLTVV.